The TCR beta chain under discussion was sequenced for a study of CD8 T cells in Susac syndrome. This clonotype was seen once. The CDR3 extends over 15 amino acids. CDR1 is MNHEY and CDR2 is SVGEGT in the germline V gene. V gave up 2 bases and J gave up 2 bases, with 13 bases separating them. RNA was extracted with the RNeasy kit, and a quantity of roughly 0.45 to 1 ug was reverse transcribed using random hexamers. An immunoSEQ multiplex PCR amplified TCR beta CDR3 over 54 Vbeta and 13 Jbeta. TCRdb re-analysed the immunoSEQ multiplex PCR reads in MiXCR, keeping a single row per CDR3 protein. The sample carries roughly 140,000 distinct CDR3 sequences, approximately 93% recorded once.

The specimen was CD8+ T cells from PBMCs. V usage is TRBV6-2 or TRBV6-3 and J usage is TRBJ2-7; D is ambiguous. This clonotype originated in a human donor with multiple sclerosis. CDR3 region: CASSYTTFSTYEQYF. The CDR3 coding sequence is TGTGCCAGCAGTTACACTACGTTTTCAACCTACGAGCAGTACTTC.